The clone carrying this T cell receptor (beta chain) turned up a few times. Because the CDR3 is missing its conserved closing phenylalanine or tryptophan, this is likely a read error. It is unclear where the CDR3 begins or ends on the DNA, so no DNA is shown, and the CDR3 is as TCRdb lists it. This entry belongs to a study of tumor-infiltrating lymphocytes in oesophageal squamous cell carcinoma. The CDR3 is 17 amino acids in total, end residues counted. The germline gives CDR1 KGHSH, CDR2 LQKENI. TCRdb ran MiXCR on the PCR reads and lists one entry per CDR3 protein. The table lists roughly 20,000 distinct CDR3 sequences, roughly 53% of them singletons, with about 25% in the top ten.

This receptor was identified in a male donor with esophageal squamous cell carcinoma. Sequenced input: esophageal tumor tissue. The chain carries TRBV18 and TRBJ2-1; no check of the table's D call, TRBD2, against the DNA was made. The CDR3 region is CASSPTREYGYGYTFGS.